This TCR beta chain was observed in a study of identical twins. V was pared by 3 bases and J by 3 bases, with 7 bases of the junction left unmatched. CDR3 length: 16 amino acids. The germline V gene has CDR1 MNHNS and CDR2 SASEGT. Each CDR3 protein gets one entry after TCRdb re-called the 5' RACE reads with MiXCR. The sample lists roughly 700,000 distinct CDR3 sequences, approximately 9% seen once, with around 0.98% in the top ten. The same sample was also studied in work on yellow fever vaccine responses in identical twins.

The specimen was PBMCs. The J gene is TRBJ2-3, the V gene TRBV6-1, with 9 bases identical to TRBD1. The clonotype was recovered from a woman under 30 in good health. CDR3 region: CASSDMGTGRTDTQYF. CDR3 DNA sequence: TGTGCCAGCAGTGATATGGGGACAGGGAGGACAGATACGCAGTATTTT.